This passage covers 28 T cell receptor beta chains from one sample sequenced in a study of shared clonotypes between healthy human individuals. The repertoire was sequenced with immunoSEQ multiplex PCR; TCRdb's copy has only in-frame clones and lacks some. The table shows around 2.3 million clones, with more than 90% occurring only once. The sample consisted of naive CD4+ T cells sorted from blood. Noted subset: CD45RA+ positively selected. These receptors originate from a man between 18 and 29 years old in good health.

Worth noting for this clone: In the same sample, other DNA sequences code for this CDR3. The V call is TRBV2, the J call TRBJ2-5; 7 nucleotides align to TRBD1. The CDR3 runs to 13 residues. Germline CDR1 is SNHLY and CDR2 is FYNNEI. J gave up 2 bases and V 6 bases, and 3 bases lay outside the gene matches. The CDR3 region is CASRRGPQETQYF. CDR3 bases: TGTGCCAGCAGGAGGGGGCCACAAGAGACCCAGTACTTC.

The gene calls are TRBV19 and TRBJ2-3; D ambiguous. The germline V gene encodes CDR1 LNHDA and CDR2 SQIVND (reference sequence). Trimming left V 9 bases short and J 7 bases short, with 8 bases between. This CDR3 is built from 10 residues. The CDR3 here is CARGRNTQYF. DNA of the CDR3: TGTGCCAGAGGAAGAAATACGCAGTATTTT.

In regard to this clone: The identical CDR3 is also encoded by other nucleotide sequences in the sample. V gene TRBV7-2 combines with J gene TRBJ1-5, with D maybe TRBD1 (6 bases). This CDR3 spans 15 amino acids. Trimming stripped 1 base from V and 7 bases from J, with 14 bases between. Germline loops: CDR1 SGHTA, CDR2 FQGNSA. In DNA form, the CDR3 reads TGTGCCAGCAGCTTAGTGGGGGGGCTTGGGCAGCCCCAGCATTTT. It is translated as CASSLVGGLGQPQHF.

The chain couples TRBV7-2 to TRBJ2-7, with 7 positions matching TRBD1. The V segment lost 2 bases and the J segment 2 bases; nucleotides outside the gene matches: 6. Germline V gene lookup returns CDR1 SGHTA and CDR2 FQGNSA. The CDR3 has 15 amino acids. CDR3 amino acids: CASSLNPDRAYEQYF. The CDR3 DNA reads as TGTGCCAGCAGCTTAAATCCCGACAGGGCCTACGAGCAGTACTTC.

V and J are TRBV6-1 and TRBJ2-7; no reliable D call. CDR1 and CDR2 (germline): MNHNS, SASEGT. CDR3 length equals 14 residues. V was pared by 4 bases and J by 2 bases, with 12 bases between. The CDR3 bases are TGTGCCAGCAGTGTCTCCCAACCCCCCTACGAGCAGTACTTC. Translation gives CASSVSQPPYEQYF.

This chain uses TRBV5-1 with TRBJ2-7; 9 nucleotides match TRBD1. The V and J ends lost 4 bases and 6 bases, in that order; junction bases with no gene match: 8. This CDR3 has 14 residues. Germline values: CDR1 SGHRS, CDR2 YFSETQ. The CDR3 nucleotides read TGCGCCAGCAGCGAAAGGACAGGGGATGGCGAGCAGTACTTC. Translated: CASSERTGDGEQYF.

The chain combines TRBV6-1 with TRBJ2-2, with 7 bases identical to TRBD1. V trimming: 7 bases; J trimming: 5 bases; junction bases outside the gene matches: 7. The CDR3 covers 14 residues. CDR1 and CDR2 (germline): MNHNS, SASEGT. The CDR3 spells CASMQQGWTGELFF. The CDR3 nucleotides are TGTGCCAGCATGCAACAGGGGTGGACCGGGGAGCTGTTTTTT.

This clone has a single count. Other DNA sequences of this sample code for an identical CDR3. The chain links TRBV19 to TRBJ2-2; D is ambiguous. CDR3 length: 14 residues. CDR1 and CDR2 (germline): LNHDA, SQIVND (reference sequence). V lost 5 bases and J 2 bases, leaving 9 bases between the germline ends. The CDR3 sequence is CASSSDPNTGELFF. The CDR3 nucleotides are TGTGCCAGTAGTTCCGACCCCAACACCGGGGAGCTGTTTTTT.

The chain links TRBV6-5 to TRBJ2-6, with no clear D. The V end was cut by 6 bases, the J end by 2 bases, with 11 bases between. Per the germline V gene, CDR1 is MNHEY and CDR2 is SVGAGI. The CDR3 contains 15 residues. CDR3 residues: CASSVETTGANVLTF. Here the CDR3 DNA reads TGTGCCAGCAGCGTCGAGACAACTGGGGCCAACGTCCTGACTTTC.

The chain uses TRBV11-3 and TRBJ2-3; unclear D gene. Germline V gives CDR1 SGHNT, CDR2 YENEEA. V was trimmed by 5 bases and J by 5 bases, leaving 11 bases between them. The CDR3 contains 13 residues. The CDR3 DNA sequence: TGTGCCAGCAGCCGTTCCGTATTAGATACGCAGTATTTT. As protein: CASSRSVLDTQYF.

V is TRBV30 and J is TRBJ1-3; D is uncertain. Germline V CDR1 and CDR2: GTSNPN, SVGIG (reference sequence). The ends were cut back, 2 bases at V and 0 bases at J, with 11 bases in the middle. The CDR3 is 15 amino acids. CDR3 protein: CAWSHLDFSGNTIYF. The CDR3 DNA reads TGTGCCTGGAGTCATCTCGACTTCTCTGGAAACACCATATATTTT.

V usage is TRBV6-1 and J usage is TRBJ1-2; no clear D gene. Germline CDR1 MNHNS, CDR2 SASEGT. Trimming removed 8 bases from V and 4 bases from J, with 14 bases in between. This CDR3 contains 13 residues. CDR3 DNA: TGTGCCAGCGAATCAGGCCAGGCCTATGGCTACACCTTC. As protein: CASESGQAYGYTF.

The chain has TRBV5-6 and TRBJ2-5; 7 bases are a match to TRBD1. The V segment lost 3 bases and the J segment 5 bases; nucleotides outside the gene matches: 4. In germline, CDR1 is SGHDT, CDR2 YYEEEE. There are 13 residues in the CDR3. CDR3 loop: CASSWGQRETQYF. CDR3 coding DNA: TGTGCCAGCAGCTGGGGACAGCGGGAGACCCAGTACTTC. Filled out from reference TRBV5-6 and TRBJ2-5, the complete variable domain reads DAGVTQSPTHLIKTRGQQVTLRCSPKSGHDTVSWYQQALGQGPQFIFQYYEEEERQRGNFPDRFSGHQFPNYSSELNVNALLLGDSALYLCASSWGQRETQYFGPGTRLLVL.

The chain links TRBV7-9 to TRBJ2-1; D is perhaps TRBD1 (6 bases). Trimming stripped 3 bases from V and 0 bases from J, with 9 bases between. This CDR3 has 15 amino acids. Germline CDR1 SEHNR, CDR2 FQNEAQ (reference sequence). The CDR3: CASSFTGSSYNEQFF. The CDR3 DNA follows: TGTGCCAGCAGCTTTACAGGGAGCTCCTACAATGAGCAGTTCTTC.

This chain connects TRBV30 to TRBJ1-2; D is ambiguous. This CDR3 is 11 amino acids long. In germline, CDR1 is GTSNPN, CDR2 SVGIG (reference sequence). Trimming took 5 bases from V and 8 from J, leaving 12 bases between them. This CDR3 is CAWAQGRGYTF. CDR3 DNA: TGTGCCTGGGCCCAAGGAAGGGGCTACACCTTC.

This clone was detected a few times. The CDR3 here is CASSGTQRGAGEQYF. CDR3 coding DNA: TGCGCCAGCAGCGGAACCCAACGCGGGGCGGGCGAGCAGTACTTC. The chain has TRBV10-1 and TRBJ2-7; D may be TRBD2 (6 bases). Trimming left V 6 bases short and J 6 bases short, with 21 bases between. From germline, CDR1 is WNHNN and CDR2 SYGVQD (reference sequence). The CDR3 contains 15 residues.

J is TRBJ2-1 and V is TRBV5-1; D remains unclear. Trimming pared 3 bases from V and 3 bases from J, leaving 10 bases between. Looked up from germline, CDR1 is SGHRS and CDR2 is YFSETQ. The CDR3 loop spans 14 amino acids. The CDR3 sequence is CASSSGLIYNEQFF. CDR3 coding DNA: TGCGCCAGCAGCTCAGGATTAATCTACAATGAGCAGTTCTTC.

This chain joins TRBV6-5 and TRBJ1-1, with D uncertain. Looked up from germline, CDR1 is MNHEY and CDR2 is SVGAGI. The CDR3 spans 14 residues. V was pared by 3 bases and J by 0 bases, with 8 bases between. CDR3 nucleotide sequence: TGTGCCAGCAGTTATACAACAATGAACACTGAAGCTTTCTTT. Protein: CASSYTTMNTEAFF.

A note on this clone: Different DNA sequences within this sample yield the same CDR3. The V call is TRBV7-2, the J call TRBJ1-3, with D possibly TRBD1 on 6 matching bases. Germline-derived CDR1 and CDR2 are SGHTA and FQGNSA. The V gene lost 2 bases and the J gene lost 0 bases, with 8 bases spanning the gap. There are 15 residues in the CDR3. In DNA, the CDR3 is TGTGCCAGCAGCTTAAGAGGGGGCTCTGGAAACACCATATATTTT. This translates into CASSLRGGSGNTIYF.

The V call is TRBV19, the J call TRBJ2-1, with D unclear. The CDR3 has 14 residues. Germline CDR1 reads LNHDA; CDR2 reads SQIVND (reference sequence). Trimming pared 3 bases from V and 7 bases from J, leaving 13 bases between. CDR3: CASSISGGVNEQFF. The CDR3 DNA follows: TGTGCCAGTAGTATTTCTGGTGGTGTTAATGAGCAGTTCTTC.

This chain uses TRBV11-2 with TRBJ2-2, with 10 bases matching TRBD2. In germline, CDR1 is SGHAT, CDR2 FQNNGV. The trim removed 4 bases at V and 0 bases at J, leaving 8 bases unmatched. This CDR3 contains 18 residues. This CDR3 is CASSSGLAFYPNTGELFF. As DNA, the CDR3 is TGTGCCAGCAGCTCGGGACTAGCGTTTTACCCGAACACCGGGGAGCTGTTTTTT.

The CDR3 DNA reads as TGTGCCAGCAGTTCGGCGGGGCCAGGGGCTTACGAGCAGTACTTC. Translation gives CASSSAGPGAYEQYF. V is TRBV28 and J is TRBJ2-7; D may be TRBD1 or TRBD2 (6 bases each). Germline assignment: CDR1 MDHEN and CDR2 SYDVKM. CDR3 length: 15 amino acids. Trimming took 4 bases from V and 4 from J, leaving 17 bases between them.

J is TRBJ1-4 and V is TRBV6-6; D gene ambiguous. Trimming took 2 bases from V and 4 from J, leaving 8 bases between them. The CDR3 extends over 14 amino acids. Germline values: CDR1 MNHNY, CDR2 SVGAGI (reference sequence). CDR3 sequence (DNA): TGTGCCAGCAGTTACGGGGTGGTTAATGAAAAACTGTTTTTT. Its translation is CASSYGVVNEKLFF.

Turning to this clone: The sample carries other DNA sequences with the same CDR3. The chain has TRBV5-1 and TRBJ2-7, with D hard to call. The CDR3 totals 15 residues. CDR1 and CDR2 from the germline V gene are SGHRS and YFSETQ. V gave up 0 bases and J gave up 0 bases, with 10 bases separating them. CDR3 sequence: CASSLDGGSSYEQYF. For the CDR3, the DNA is TGCGCCAGCAGCTTGGATGGCGGTAGCTCCTACGAGCAGTACTTC.

The J gene is TRBJ2-4, the V gene TRBV7-9; no clear D gene. The CDR3 contains 16 residues. Trimming took 5 bases from V and 0 from J, leaving 14 bases between them. Germline-derived CDR1 and CDR2 are SEHNR and FQNEAQ (reference sequence). CDR3 in amino acids: CASSPFPLVAKNIQYF. The DNA for the CDR3 is TGTGCCAGCAGCCCGTTCCCTTTAGTAGCCAAAAACATTCAGTACTTC. Full variable domain (remainder filled in from reference TRBV7-9 and TRBJ2-4): DTGVSQNPRHKITKRGQNVTFRCDPISEHNRLYWYRQTLGQGPEFLTYFQNEAQLEKSRLLSDRFSAERPKGSFSTLEIQRTEQGDSAMYLCASSPFPLVAKNIQYFGAGTRLSVL.

The V gene is TRBV6-5, the J gene TRBJ2-7, with D perhaps TRBD2 (6 bases). Germline V gene sequence: CDR1 MNHEY, CDR2 SVGAGI. V lost 5 bases and J 2 bases, leaving 13 bases between the germline ends. The CDR3 runs 14 residues. In nucleotides, the CDR3 is TGTGCCAGCAGTATCCGGGGGTTAACCTACGAGCAGTACTTC. This gives the protein CASSIRGLTYEQYF.

This rearrangement joins TRBV10-3 to TRBJ2-5; 8 nucleotides align to TRBD2. The length of the CDR3 is 16 residues. Germline V lookup: CDR1 ENHRY, CDR2 SYGVKD. J gave up 3 bases and V 2 bases, and 8 bases lay outside the gene matches. The CDR3 DNA sequence: TGTGCCATCAGTGAGGTGGGACTAGGTCATGAAGAGACCCAGTACTTC. This sequence encodes CAISEVGLGHEETQYF.

The gene calls are TRBV5-4 and TRBJ2-7; 7 nucleotides agree with TRBD2. The V gene end was trimmed by 4 bases and the J gene end by 2 bases; junction bases not matched to a gene: 6. CDR3 length: 14 amino acids. In germline, CDR1 is SGHNT, CDR2 YYREEE (reference sequence). CDR3 nucleotide sequence: TGTGCCAGCAGCGAGGACGGACTAGCCTACGAGCAGTACTTC. Translated, it gives CASSEDGLAYEQYF.